This T cell receptor (beta chain) emerged from a study of shared clonotypes between healthy human individuals (dated by TCRdb to the early 2020s). Regarding the complete study: The cohort comprised two women and a few men aged 18 to 49 years. For each donor, CD4 naive and CD4 memory were each run on three plates, CD8 naive on two plates, and CD8 memory on one plate. To estimate repertoire size and how much clonotype sharing occurs between individuals, the study deeply sequenced the blood TCR repertoires of roughly 5 healthy adults. To increase sequencing depth and limit assay-specific biases, TCR repertoire library preparation and sequencing were carried out by different laboratories using diverse techniques. Per donor, leukapheresis produced somewhere between about 0.9 and 10 billion PBMCs.

Healthy HIV-negative adults with no recently reported acute infections or vaccinations were included as donors. Every donor was a Caucasian adult living in Nashville, Tennessee, USA. CD4+ T cells were enriched through magnetic negative selection, after which naive cells were positively selected on CD45RA and the remaining negative fraction served as the memory subset. Blood was collected by leukapheresis, and PBMCs were isolated by Ficoll-Histopaque density gradient centrifugation and then cryopreserved in liquid nitrogen vapor phase. Purity and quantity of every magnetically sorted T cell population were checked by analytical flow cytometry. Genomic DNA was isolated from every sorted fraction and measured by UV absorbance on a Nanodrop 2000c. Using the deep immunoSEQ assay, multiplex PCR amplified TCR CDR3 regions from genomic DNA. For each cell subset, the extracted genomic DNA was distributed evenly across all wells of several immunoSEQ 96-well plates, and each plate served as one replicate. Each replicate PCR for sorted subsets received approximately 220 ng genomic DNA, equal to around 32,000 T cell genomes. The purified libraries were quantified using a Qubit 3.0 fluorometer, sized with a Bioanalyzer 2100, and then quantified again using the KAPA Library Quantification kit. Every immunoSEQ 96-well plate was sequenced on a dedicated single-read 150-cycle Illumina NextSeq 550 flow cell. From the authors' description of their analysis: The immunoSEQ output contained only junctional sequences without quality scores, so filtering could not match that applied to full-length reads. To assign V/J genes and CDR3, sequences were annotated using PyIR, a Python wrapper for IgBLAST v1.9, with IMGT germline references. Reads with weak V/J assignments (E-value above 1e-6), missing CDR3, stop codons, out-of-frame junctions, or ambiguous translated residues were removed. V3J clonotypes were defined as sequences sharing the same inferred V gene, J gene, and CDR3 amino acid sequence. Percentage overlap between repertoires was calculated by dividing the number of shared unique clonotypes by the size of the smaller repertoire. Richness of each repertoire was evaluated using RTK rarefaction, the Chao1 estimator, and Recon v2.1 estimates of unobserved clonotypes. OLGA was used to compute generation probabilities for all TCRbeta clonotypes that the gDNA method yielded from several donors. The table was pulled from immuneACCESS by TCRdb, which kept in-frame rearrangements only. Such tables lose some clones; where checked, under half of the loss comes from unresolved V genes, and the rest has no known cause. V and J calls and clone size are copied from that table; D and trimming were computed from the DNA. Within this sample are 2 million to 2.5 million clones, with more than 80% of them counted one time only. About 0.41% of the sample rests with the top ten.

In the case of this clone: Its cognate antigen has yet to be identified. One base away there is no much larger clone; base qualities are not given.

Results the study describes overall, beyond this receptor: Because the study included only a small number of donors, the genetic and exposure-history diversity represented was limited. Compared with non-shared clonotypes, the clonotypes found in all four sorted-subset donors had higher generation probabilities. Based on pairwise subsampling, the degree of clonotype sharing among donors was expected to be affected by sequencing depth. Sampling was restricted to blood, and TCR repertoires in tissues likely differ from the TCR repertoires found in blood. Sharing across a few donors was observed for around 5% of naive CD4, over 3% of naive CD8, roughly 2.4% of memory CD4, and over 0.3% of memory CD8 clonotypes. Larger estimated clonotype richness was generally found for naive subsets than for memory subsets. Incomplete sequencing was indicated by rarefaction of sorted-subset datasets, despite the large sequencing depth.

Via the germline V gene, CDR1 is SGHVS and CDR2 FNYEAQ. Counted from cysteine to phenylalanine, this CDR3 has 14 amino acids. Of the read, only the CDR3 DNA is kept; its 42 bases are in frame from base 1. The germline V and J ends show losses of 0 bases and 5 bases respectively, and no gene match explains 2 bases of the junction. The source material was naive CD4+ T cells from PBMCs. Sample cell subset or site, as interpreted from the label and publication: CD45RA+ positively selected. The chain links TRBV7-6 with TRBJ2-7, with 9 junctional bases fitting TRBD1. The receptor comes from a young man in good health. Some clones in this sample may be carry-over from other donors' samples. The CDR3 reads CASSLAGTGNEQYF. The DNA reads TGTGCCAGCAGCTTAGCCGGGACAGGGAACGAGCAGTACTTC.